The sequence of this TCR beta chain was determined in a study of shared clonotypes between healthy human individuals. Overall study results and limits: Naive subsets tended to show greater estimated richness than memory subsets.

The assay was immunoSEQ multiplex PCR, and TCRdb's table has in-frame clones only and misses some. The repertoire includes 2 million to 2.5 million clones, more than 80% of them detected once, and 0.39% sits in the top ten. Worth noting for this clone: The target antigen is unknown.

V shed 6 bases and J shed 4 bases, with 13 bases lying between them. The V gene's germline CDR1 is MDHEN and CDR2 SYDVKM. The CDR3 runs to 14 residues. The chain recombines TRBV28 with TRBJ1-5; D not resolved. The sequenced sample consisted of naive CD4+ T cells from PBMCs. Indicated subset: CD45RA+ positively selected. The receptor comes from a man aged 18-30 years in good health. Some clones in this sample may be carry-over from other donors' samples. As DNA, the CDR3 is TGTGCCAGCAGACCCCGGGCGTTGAATCAGCCCCAGCATTTT. Amino acid sequence: CASRPRALNQPQHF.